The clone carrying this TCR beta chain was seen a few times. Its antigen is unidentified. The PCR made use of 60 Vbeta and 13 Jbeta primers. Study processing details: Counted up in a later analysis, unique TCR beta chains came to approximately 83 million, with around 11 million shared. TCRdb keeps only in-frame clones here, not all; method: immunoSEQ multiplex PCR. That table is the source of V, J and clone size, and D and trimming were worked out from the DNA. Here the sample spans 80,000 to 130,000 clones, 75% being singletons. The sample comes from a study of cytomegalovirus exposure and HLA in healthy donors. Study-wide results and limits: In vitro, three CMV-associated chains proved specific for CMV antigens. Reported results showed that the classifier diagnosed cytomegalovirus status with high specificity and sensitivity. 150 to 200 TCR beta chains were listed as cytomegalovirus-associated.

V lost 7 bases to trimming and J lost 5 bases; unmatched junction nucleotides: 18. This CDR3 is 17 amino acids long. From germline, CDR1 is SNHLY and CDR2 FYNNEI. The origin of this receptor is a male donor in good health and CMV-seropositive. The J gene is TRBJ2-5, the V gene TRBV2, with 8 positions matching TRBD2. Sequencing was performed on PBMCs. CDR3: CASNPGGIAGLWETQYF. CDR3 DNA sequence: TGTGCCAGCAACCCCGGTGGGATAGCGGGGCTCTGGGAGACCCAGTACTTC. The full variable domain, its missing parts supplied by reference TRBV2 and TRBJ2-5, is EPEVTQTPSHQVTQMGQEVILRCVPISNHLYFYWYRQILGQKVEFLVSFYNNEISEKSEIFDDQFSVERPDGSNFTLKIRSTKLEDSAMYFCASNPGGIAGLWETQYFGPGTRLLVL.